These 28 T cell receptor beta chains share one sample of origin, sequenced in a study of blood T cell repertoires in COVID-19. The repertoire was sequenced with immunoSEQ multiplex PCR; TCRdb's copy has only in-frame clones and lacks some. The sample holds 110,000 to 150,000 clones, around 80% seen once. The sequenced material came from PBMCs or T cells enriched from blood (not recorded which). The receptor source for this set is a woman in her forties or fifties who had recovered from COVID-19.

The J gene is TRBJ2-6, the V gene TRBV9; possible D gene TRBD1, 5 bases. This CDR3 spans 16 amino acids. V was pared by 4 bases and J by 3 bases, with 14 bases between. Germline CDR1 SGDLS, CDR2 YYNGEE. The CDR3 loop reads CASSFRRGNGANVLTF. The CDR3 region has the DNA TGTGCCAGCAGCTTTAGAAGGGGCAATGGGGCCAACGTCCTGACTTTC. The full variable domain, in which reference TRBV9 and TRBJ2-6 provide the parts outside the CDR3, is DSGVTQTPKHLITATGQRVTLRCSPRSGDLSVYWYQQSLDQGLQFLIQYYNGEERAKGNILERFSAQQFPDLHSELNLSSLELGDSALYFCASSFRRGNGANVLTFGAGSRLTVL.

In this sample, this clone turned up once. The chain employs TRBV5-6 and TRBJ2-2; D gene unclear. The ends were cut back, 0 bases at V and 1 base at J, with 10 bases in the middle. CDR1 and CDR2 (germline): SGHDT, YYEEEE. This CDR3 is built from 16 residues. CDR3 protein: CASSLDGTLNTGELFF. The DNA of the CDR3 is TGTGCCAGCAGCTTGGATGGCACCCTGAACACCGGGGAGCTGTTTTTT.

This clone was detected only a few times. This chain connects TRBV6-5 to TRBJ2-7, with D tentatively TRBD1 (6 bases). Per the germline V gene, CDR1 is MNHEY and CDR2 is SVGAGI. The CDR3 extends over 14 amino acids. V gave up 6 bases and J gave up 0 bases, with 12 bases separating them. The CDR3 reads CASRTRQASYEQYF. As DNA, the CDR3 is TGTGCCAGCAGGACGCGACAGGCCTCCTACGAGCAGTACTTC.

The CDR3 is CSVVGQGSEKLFF. DNA of the CDR3: TGCAGCGTTGTGGGTCAGGGAAGTGAAAAACTGTTTTTT. The chain uses TRBV29-1 and TRBJ1-4, with D perhaps matching TRBD1 (5 bases). The V gene lost 4 bases and the J gene lost 7 bases, with 13 bases spanning the gap. CDR3 length equals 13 residues. Germline CDR1 and CDR2: SQVTM and ANQGSEA.

The rearrangement links TRBV5-4 to TRBJ2-5, with TRBD2 matching 9 bases. This CDR3 contains 16 residues. Germline V CDR1 and CDR2: SGHNT, YYREEE (reference sequence). Unmatched junction bases numbered 9, after V lost 2 bases and J lost 4 bases. In DNA form, the CDR3 reads TGTGCCAGCAGCTTTCAGGCGGGGGGGCTAGGAGAGACCCAGTACTTC. This codes for CASSFQAGGLGETQYF.

Notes on this clone: At the DNA level, this CDR3 is encoded by other sequences in the same sample as well. The chain couples TRBV12-3 or TRBV12-4 to TRBJ2-7; 8 nucleotides agree with TRBD1. With V trimmed by 9 bases and J by 3 bases, 4 bases remained unmatched. This CDR3 spans 12 amino acids. The DNA of the CDR3 is TGTGCCAGTCGAGACAGGGGCTACGAGCAGTACTTC. Encoded protein: CASRDRGYEQYF.

The chain joins TRBV5-1 to TRBJ1-2, with D tentatively TRBD1 (5 bases). The CDR3 covers 12 residues. V was clipped by 4 bases and J by 8 bases, with 12 bases between them. Germline loops: CDR1 SGHRS, CDR2 YFSETQ. This CDR3 is CASSEDTLGYTF. For the CDR3, the DNA is TGCGCCAGCAGCGAGGACACCTTAGGCTACACCTTC. The full variable domain, in which reference TRBV5-1 and TRBJ1-2 provide the parts outside the CDR3, is KAGVTQTPRYLIKTRGQQVTLSCSPISGHRSVSWYQQTPGQGLQFLFEYFSETQRNKGNFPGRFSGRQFSNSRSEMNVSTLELGDSALYLCASSEDTLGYTFGSGTRLTVV.

The V call is TRBV10-2, the J call TRBJ1-1, with 7 bases matching TRBD1. CDR1 is WSHSY and CDR2 is SAAADI in the germline V gene. The J segment lost 4 bases and the V segment lost 9 bases, leaving 8 bases of the junction unmatched. The CDR3 contains 13 residues. CDR3 nucleotide sequence: TGCGCCAGTACCGTAGGGGGCGGCACTGAAGCTTTCTTT. It encodes CASTVGGGTEAFF.

The gene calls are TRBV7-9 and TRBJ2-4; D is perhaps TRBD2 (6 bases). Trimming took off 3 bases at V and 7 bases at J, with 7 bases between the two ends. The CDR3 runs to 12 residues. CDR1 and CDR2 from the germline V gene are SEHNR and FQNEAQ (reference sequence). CDR3 amino acids: CASSFGGNIQYF. The CDR3 DNA follows: TGTGCCAGCAGCTTTGGGGGGAACATTCAGTACTTC.

The genes are TRBV25-1 and TRBJ1-1; TRBD1 might be the D (5 bases). Trimming stripped 3 bases from V and 10 bases from J, with 18 bases between. CDR3 size: 14 residues. The germline V gene has CDR1 MGHDK and CDR2 SYGVNS. This CDR3 reads CASSDPRGGGAAFF. CDR3 DNA sequence: TGTGCCAGCAGTGACCCCCGCGGCGGAGGGGCAGCTTTCTTT.

This clone was seen more than once but under ten times. The chain has TRBV11-1 and TRBJ2-1, with D perhaps matching TRBD1 (6 bases). V was trimmed by 5 bases and J by 2 bases, leaving 13 bases between them. Per the germline V gene, CDR1 is SGHAT and CDR2 is FQDESV (reference sequence). The CDR3 has 15 residues. As DNA, the CDR3 is TGTGCCAGCAGCGACCGGGACAAGACCTACAATGAGCAGTTCTTC. Amino acids: CASSDRDKTYNEQFF.

The chain combines TRBV5-1 with TRBJ1-6; D is unresolved. There are 15 residues in the CDR3. Per germline, CDR1 SGHRS and CDR2 YFSETQ. Trimming took 0 bases from V and 10 from J, leaving 14 bases between them. The CDR3 is CASSLDRFSLSPLHF. The CDR3 coding sequence is TGCGCCAGCAGCTTGGACAGATTTTCCCTCTCACCCCTCCACTTT.

V gene TRBV19 combines with J gene TRBJ2-7; TRBD1 matches 9 bases. Trimming cost V 6 bases and J 0 bases; bases outside gene matches: 6. The CDR3 covers 15 residues. Germline CDR1 LNHDA, CDR2 SQIVND (reference sequence). CDR3 amino acids: CASRHRTGDSYEQYF. CDR3 DNA sequence: TGTGCCAGTAGACACCGGACAGGGGACTCCTACGAGCAGTACTTC. The entire variable domain, with the rest obtained from reference TRBV19 and TRBJ2-7, is as follows: DGGITQSPKYLFRKEGQNVTLSCEQNLNHDAMYWYRQDPGQGLRLIYYSQIVNDFQKGDIAEGYSVSREKKESFPLTVTSAQKNPTAFYLCASRHRTGDSYEQYFGPGTRLTVT.

This CDR3 is CASSLSGTNQPQHF. CDR3 in DNA: TGTGCCAGCAGTTTATCAGGGACTAATCAGCCCCAGCATTTT. V is TRBV28 and J is TRBJ1-5, with D possibly TRBD1 on 5 matching bases. The CDR3 has 14 residues. V was trimmed by 1 base and J by 4 bases, leaving 8 bases between them. CDR1 and CDR2 from the germline V gene are MDHEN and SYDVKM.

The rearrangement uses TRBV30 and TRBJ1-1; the D is unclear. CDR3 length: 14 amino acids. The germline gives CDR1 GTSNPN, CDR2 SVGIG (reference sequence). Trimming cost V 0 bases and J 6 bases, with 14 bases left between them. The CDR3, as DNA: TGTGCCTGGAGTGTACTACGCCAGCCGGCTGAAGCTTTCTTT. The encoded protein is CAWSVLRQPAEAFF.

The chain is built from TRBV27 and TRBJ2-7; 7 positions match TRBD1. Germline-derived CDR1 and CDR2 are MNHEY and SMNVEV (reference sequence). The CDR3 has 17 residues. After removal of 5 bases from V and 3 bases from J, the junction contained 16 bases not matched to a gene. The CDR3 sequence is CASSTTHRGQLFYEQYF. The CDR3 nucleotides are TGTGCCAGCAGTACCACTCACAGGGGCCAACTATTCTACGAGCAGTACTTC.

The chain has TRBV27 and TRBJ2-1, with 14 nucleotides matching TRBD2. V was clipped by 4 bases and J by 5 bases; unmatched bases: 4. This CDR3 is 16 amino acids long. The V gene's germline CDR1 is MNHEY and CDR2 SMNVEV (reference sequence). The CDR3 DNA reads as TGTGCCAGCAGTTCGACTAGCGGGGGGGCCGACAATGAGCAGTTCTTC. It is translated as CASSSTSGGADNEQFF.

The count of this clone is one. CDR3 sequence: CASSRGTDYGYTF. The CDR3 region has the DNA TGTGCCAGCAGCAGAGGGACAGACTATGGCTACACCTTC. The chain recombines TRBV2 with TRBJ1-2; 7 nucleotides match TRBD1. With 6 bases clipped from V and 3 bases from J, the junction kept 4 bases outside the gene matches. CDR1 and CDR2 from the germline V gene are SNHLY and FYNNEI. CDR3 size: 13 residues.

The chain recombines TRBV7-2 with TRBJ2-1, with TRBD2 matching 7 bases. V lost 4 bases, J lost 4 bases, and 1 base stayed unmatched. CDR1 and CDR2 from the germline V gene are SGHTA and FQGNSA. This CDR3 contains 13 residues. CDR3 nucleotide sequence: TGTGCCAGCAGCTGGACTAGTTACAATGAGCAGTTCTTC. This sequence encodes CASSWTSYNEQFF.

This clone was recorded a few times. J is TRBJ1-4 and V is TRBV3-1 (or the pseudogene TRBV3-2), with D perhaps TRBD1 (6 bases). The V gene's germline CDR1 is LGHDT and CDR2 YNNKEL (reference sequence). This CDR3 has 15 residues. V dropped 4 bases and J dropped 4 bases, with 13 bases sitting between them. The CDR3 DNA is TGTGCCAGCAGCCTTAGGACAGCTAGTAATGAAAAACTGTTTTTT. It encodes CASSLRTASNEKLFF.

This clone was observed a few times. This CDR3 is CASSLDNLDQPQHF. The CDR3 nucleotides are TGCGCCAGCAGCTTGGATAATCTTGATCAGCCCCAGCATTTT. V and J are TRBV5-1 and TRBJ1-5; unclear D gene. The V gene lost 0 bases and the J gene lost 5 bases, with 9 bases spanning the gap. The CDR3 length is 14 residues. From germline, CDR1 is SGHRS and CDR2 YFSETQ.

This chain links TRBV11-2 with TRBJ2-2; D is possibly TRBD2 (6 bases). Germline assignment: CDR1 SGHAT and CDR2 FQNNGV. The CDR3 extends over 14 amino acids. V gave up 7 bases and J gave up 6 bases, with 15 bases separating them. The CDR3, as DNA: TGTGCCAGCAATCCCGGGGGTCTGTCCGGGGAGCTGTTTTTT. This translates into CASNPGGLSGELFF. Full variable domain (rest looked up from reference TRBV11-2 and TRBJ2-2): EAGVAQSPRYKIIEKRQSVAFWCNPISGHATLYWYQQILGQGPKLLIQFQNNGVVDDSQLPKDRFSAERLKGVDSTLKIQPAKLEDSAVYLCASNPGGLSGELFFGEGSRLTVL.

In DNA form, the CDR3 reads TGTGCCAGTAGTATTTCGGGACACCCGAACTATGGCTACACCTTC. This sequence encodes CASSISGHPNYGYTF. The chain uses TRBV19 and TRBJ1-2, with a weak D call TRBD1 (6 bases). V gave up 3 bases and J gave up 2 bases, with 13 bases separating them. Germline V lookup: CDR1 LNHDA, CDR2 SQIVND (reference sequence). CDR3 size: 15 residues.

The rearrangement joins TRBV30 to TRBJ1-5, with a tentative D call TRBD1 (6 bases). Germline V gives CDR1 GTSNPN, CDR2 SVGIG (reference sequence). V dropped 1 base and J dropped 6 bases, with 10 bases sitting between them. The CDR3 is made up of 13 amino acids. The CDR3 region has the DNA TGTGCCTGGAGTGCTTCAGGGGTTCAGCCCCAGCATTTT. As protein: CAWSASGVQPQHF.

The V and J genes are TRBV7-9 and TRBJ1-6, with D possibly TRBD1 on 5 matching bases. The V end was cut by 5 bases, the J end by 5 bases, with 16 bases between. Per the germline V gene, CDR1 is SEHNR and CDR2 is FQNEAQ (reference sequence). CDR3 length equals 16 residues. DNA of the CDR3: TGTGCCAGCAGCGACCCCGGCGGACAAGATAATTCACCCCTCCACTTT. Protein product: CASSDPGGQDNSPLHF.

The chain couples TRBV28 to TRBJ2-3, with 10 bases aligning to TRBD2. The J segment lost 5 bases and the V segment lost 5 bases, leaving 7 bases of the junction unmatched. The CDR3 spans 15 residues. CDR1 is MDHEN, CDR2 SYDVKM, per germline. CDR3 bases: TGTGCCAGCAGTCAGCGGGGGGGCCCCCTAGATACGCAGTATTTT. Protein product: CASSQRGGPLDTQYF.

This clone is a singleton in its sample. The rearrangement uses TRBV13 and TRBJ1-2; possibly TRBD1 for D (6 bases). The CDR3 sequence is 15 residues long. The V gene lost 5 bases and the J gene lost 0 bases, with 13 bases spanning the gap. From germline, CDR1 is PRHDT and CDR2 FYEKMQ (reference sequence). The CDR3 bases are TGTGCCAGCAGCCACATACAGGGTTCTAACTATGGCTACACCTTC. Translation: CASSHIQGSNYGYTF.

V usage is TRBV5-4 and J usage is TRBJ2-5, with a possible D match to TRBD1 (5 bases). CDR3 length: 14 residues. Germline V gene lookup returns CDR1 SGHNT and CDR2 YYREEE (reference sequence). V was cut by 0 bases and J by 6 bases, with 12 bases left in between. In DNA, the CDR3 is TGTGCCAGCAGCTTGGGTGGACACGAAAAGACCCAGTACTTC. Translation gives CASSLGGHEKTQYF. Drawing the rest from reference TRBV5-4 and TRBJ2-5, the complete variable domain is ETGVTQSPTHLIKTRGQQVTLRCSSQSGHNTVSWYQQALGQGPQFIFQYYREEENGRGNFPPRFSGLQFPNYSSELNVNALELDDSALYLCASSLGGHEKTQYFGPGTRLLVL.